This is a list of T cell receptor beta chains from one sample in a study of brain T cells in children with intractable seizures. This table comes from immunoSEQ multiplex PCR, and its TCRdb copy is limited to in-frame clones, with some not included. The data contain roughly 80,000 clones, 85% to 95% of them singletons. The sample here was peripheral blood, taken at surgery. These receptors all stem from a boy in the first two years of life with tuberous sclerosis and intractable seizures. Each CDR3 is given with its conserved first and last residue. Fields, in order: V gene, CDR3 length, D gene, J gene, clone size, CDR3 DNA, CDR3 protein. The D gene is left open where the match is weak. Some rows mark clone size as missing; the rest say once, few, many or name a class of expanded clone.

V gene: TRBV2
CDR3 length: 13
D gene: TRBD1
J gene: TRBJ1-1
clone size: .
CDR3 DNA: TGTGCCGGGCCGGGACAGATGAACACTGAAGCTTTCTTT
CDR3 protein: CAGPGQMNTEAFF

V gene: TRBV27
CDR3 length: 13
D gene: .
J gene: TRBJ1-1
clone size: .
CDR3 DNA: TGTGCCAGCACGAGGGGGTTGAACACTGAAGCTTTCTTT
CDR3 protein: CASTRGLNTEAFF

V gene: TRBV9
CDR3 length: 15
D gene: TRBD2
J gene: TRBJ2-5
clone size: .
CDR3 DNA: TGTGCCAGCAGCTTAAGCGGGGGGGCCGGGGAGACCCAGTACTTC
CDR3 protein: CASSLSGGAGETQYF

V gene: TRBV5-5
CDR3 length: 15
D gene: .
J gene: TRBJ1-2
clone size: .
CDR3 DNA: TGTGCCAGCAGCTTAATTGGTGGGGGAGACTATGGCTACACCTTC
CDR3 protein: CASSLIGGGDYGYTF

V gene: TRBV6-5
CDR3 length: 15
D gene: TRBD1
J gene: TRBJ1-2
clone size: .
CDR3 DNA: TGTGCCAGCAGTTCATCGCGGGACAGGGGAAATGGCTACACCTTC
CDR3 protein: CASSSSRDRGNGYTF

V gene: TRBV12-3/TRBV12-4
CDR3 length: 13
D gene: .
J gene: TRBJ1-5
clone size: .
CDR3 DNA: TGTGCCAGCAGTTTGATGTTGAATCAGCCCCAGCATTTT
CDR3 protein: CASSLMLNQPQHF

V gene: TRBV2
CDR3 length: 11
D gene: .
J gene: TRBJ1-2
clone size: .
CDR3 DNA: TGTGCCCTTGGGAGGGGAAATGGCTACACCTTC
CDR3 protein: CALGRGNGYTF

V gene: TRBV15
CDR3 length: 14
D gene: TRBD1
J gene: TRBJ1-1
clone size: .
CDR3 DNA: TGTGCCACCAGCCTGGACAGGGTGGGAACTGAAGCTTTCTTT
CDR3 protein: CATSLDRVGTEAFF

V gene: TRBV7-3
CDR3 length: 13
D gene: TRBD2
J gene: TRBJ2-1
clone size: once
CDR3 DNA: TGTGCCAGCAGCGCTAGCGGGGGCAATGAGCAGTTCTTC
CDR3 protein: CASSASGGNEQFF

V gene: TRBV30
CDR3 length: 12
D gene: .
J gene: TRBJ1-1
clone size: .
CDR3 DNA: TGTGCCTGGGGGGTCAGACAGACGGTAGCTTTCTTT
CDR3 protein: CAWGVRQTVAFF

V gene: TRBV24-1
CDR3 length: 13
D gene: .
J gene: TRBJ1-2
clone size: .
CDR3 DNA: TGTGCCACCAGTGTTGGGGGGGCGGATGGCTACACCTTC
CDR3 protein: CATSVGGADGYTF

V gene: TRBV29-1
CDR3 length: 12
D gene: TRBD2
J gene: TRBJ2-7
clone size: .
CDR3 DNA: TGCAGCGTCGCGGGAGAGTCCTACGAGCAGTACTTC
CDR3 protein: CSVAGESYEQYF

V gene: TRBV4-1
CDR3 length: 15
D gene: .
J gene: TRBJ1-6
clone size: .
CDR3 DNA: TGCGCCAGCAGCCAAGATTTTAGGGGGGGTTCACCCCTCCACTTT
CDR3 protein: CASSQDFRGGSPLHF

V gene: TRBV3-1/TRBV3-2
CDR3 length: 14
D gene: .
J gene: TRBJ1-3
clone size: .
CDR3 DNA: TGTGCCAGCAGCCAAGGCCTCGGACGAAACACCATATATTTT
CDR3 protein: CASSQGLGRNTIYF

V gene: TRBV2
CDR3 length: 13
D gene: .
J gene: TRBJ1-1
clone size: .
CDR3 DNA: TGTGCCACATCTACAGGGCTGAACACTGAAGCTTTCTTT
CDR3 protein: CATSTGLNTEAFF

V gene: TRBV7-9
CDR3 length: 18
D gene: .
J gene: TRBJ2-2
clone size: .
CDR3 DNA: TGTGCCAGCATCCTAGAGGTCGGCTGGCGGGATGACACCGGGGAGCTGTTTTTT
CDR3 protein: CASILEVGWRDDTGELFF

V gene: TRBV2
CDR3 length: 13
D gene: TRBD1
J gene: TRBJ2-7
clone size: .
CDR3 DNA: TGTGCCAGCCTGGGGGACAGGGACAACGAGCAGTACTTC
CDR3 protein: CASLGDRDNEQYF

V gene: TRBV5-1
CDR3 length: 14
D gene: .
J gene: TRBJ1-2
clone size: .
CDR3 DNA: TGCGCCAGCAGCCTCCCGACAGGTCAGGATGGCTACACCTTC
CDR3 protein: CASSLPTGQDGYTF

V gene: TRBV28
CDR3 length: 13
D gene: TRBD2
J gene: TRBJ2-1
clone size: .
CDR3 DNA: TGTGCCAGCAGTTTATTTCGGGGGGATGAGCAGTTCTTC
CDR3 protein: CASSLFRGDEQFF

V gene: TRBV11-3
CDR3 length: 13
D gene: .
J gene: TRBJ2-3
clone size: .
CDR3 DNA: TGTGCCAGCAGCTTAGATGGTGGAGATACGCAGTATTTT
CDR3 protein: CASSLDGGDTQYF

V gene: TRBV6-5
CDR3 length: 15
D gene: .
J gene: TRBJ1-3
clone size: .
CDR3 DNA: TGTGCCAGCAGGGCCTTGGTTAGCTCTGGAAACACCATATATTTT
CDR3 protein: CASRALVSSGNTIYF

V gene: TRBV29-1
CDR3 length: 16
D gene: TRBD2
J gene: TRBJ2-1
clone size: few
CDR3 DNA: TGCAGCGTTGAGAGGGGACTAGCGGGAGTATACAATGAGCAGTTCTTC
CDR3 protein: CSVERGLAGVYNEQFF

V gene: TRBV11-3
CDR3 length: 18
D gene: TRBD2
J gene: TRBJ2-1
clone size: .
CDR3 DNA: TGTGCCAGCAGGTTAACCCCCTCACTAGCGGGAGGCGGAAATGAGCAGTTCTTC
CDR3 protein: CASRLTPSLAGGGNEQFF

V gene: TRBV6-6
CDR3 length: 15
D gene: .
J gene: TRBJ2-1
clone size: .
CDR3 DNA: TGTGCCAGCAGTTACTCAAGCGGGCCCTACAATGAGCAGTTCTTC
CDR3 protein: CASSYSSGPYNEQFF

V gene: TRBV7-2
CDR3 length: 14
D gene: .
J gene: TRBJ2-3
clone size: .
CDR3 DNA: TGTGCCAGCAGCTTAAGGGGGGATACAGATACGCAGTATTTT
CDR3 protein: CASSLRGDTDTQYF

V gene: TRBV6-5
CDR3 length: 14
D gene: TRBD1
J gene: TRBJ2-5
clone size: .
CDR3 DNA: TGTGCCAGCAGATACGGGACAGCCCAAGAGACCCAGTACTTC
CDR3 protein: CASRYGTAQETQYF

V gene: TRBV4-1
CDR3 length: 13
D gene: .
J gene: TRBJ2-7
clone size: few
CDR3 DNA: TGCGCCAGCAGCCCCCGTAGCTCCTACGAGCAGTACTTC
CDR3 protein: CASSPRSSYEQYF

V gene: TRBV7-9
CDR3 length: 13
D gene: .
J gene: TRBJ2-2
clone size: .
CDR3 DNA: TGTGCCGCCCGAGGGTCCGGCACCGGGGAGCTGTTTTTT
CDR3 protein: CAARGSGTGELFF

V gene: TRBV7-9
CDR3 length: 17
D gene: .
J gene: TRBJ2-2
clone size: .
CDR3 DNA: TGTGCCAGCAGCCAACTTACAGATGGGGGCGGGACCGGGGAGCTGTTTTTT
CDR3 protein: CASSQLTDGGGTGELFF

V gene: TRBV10-3
CDR3 length: 14
D gene: TRBD1
J gene: TRBJ1-5
clone size: once
CDR3 DNA: TGTGCCATCAGTGAACAGGGGGCCGATCAGCCCCAGCATTTT
CDR3 protein: CAISEQGADQPQHF

V gene: TRBV6-6
CDR3 length: 14
D gene: .
J gene: TRBJ1-2
clone size: .
CDR3 DNA: TGTGCCAGCAGTTACTCGACAAATAACTATGGCTACACCTTC
CDR3 protein: CASSYSTNNYGYTF

V gene: TRBV7-9
CDR3 length: 17
D gene: .
J gene: TRBJ2-7
clone size: .
CDR3 DNA: TGTGCCAGCAGCGGAGGGGGACCAGGGAGGGATCTCTACGAGCAGTACTTC
CDR3 protein: CASSGGGPGRDLYEQYF

V gene: TRBV4-1
CDR3 length: 13
D gene: .
J gene: TRBJ2-1
clone size: .
CDR3 DNA: TGCGCCAGCAGCCCCTGGAAAAACTATGGGCAGTTCTTC
CDR3 protein: CASSPWKNYGQFF

V gene: TRBV2
CDR3 length: 17
D gene: TRBD2
J gene: TRBJ2-3
clone size: .
CDR3 DNA: TGTGCCAGCAGTATGCTTGGCGGGGGGGACAGCACAGATACGCAGTATTTT
CDR3 protein: CASSMLGGGDSTDTQYF

V gene: TRBV18
CDR3 length: 19
D gene: TRBD2
J gene: TRBJ2-3
clone size: .
CDR3 DNA: TGTGCCAGCTCACAAACCGGGACTAGCGGGAGAGGAGTCACAGATACGCAGTATTTT
CDR3 protein: CASSQTGTSGRGVTDTQYF

V gene: TRBV7-7
CDR3 length: 16
D gene: .
J gene: TRBJ2-1
clone size: .
CDR3 DNA: TGTGCTAGCAGCTTGGTTTTCAGCGCTACGCTTGAGGAGCAGTTCTTC
CDR3 protein: CASSLVFSATLEEQFF

V gene: TRBV20-1
CDR3 length: 15
D gene: .
J gene: TRBJ1-1
clone size: .
CDR3 DNA: TGCAGTGCTAGTTCCTCTGCAGGGGCCAACTATGAAGCTTTCTTT
CDR3 protein: CSASSSAGANYEAFF

V gene: TRBV5-8
CDR3 length: 15
D gene: .
J gene: TRBJ1-5
clone size: .
CDR3 DNA: TGTGCCAGCAGCTTGGGGGGGGGTAGCAATCAGCCCCAGCATTTT
CDR3 protein: CASSLGGGSNQPQHF

V gene: TRBV28
CDR3 length: 12
D gene: TRBD1
J gene: TRBJ2-1
clone size: .
CDR3 DNA: TGTGCCAGCAAGAGGGACAGCAATGAGCAGTTCTTC
CDR3 protein: CASKRDSNEQFF

V gene: TRBV7-9
CDR3 length: 15
D gene: .
J gene: TRBJ1-1
clone size: .
CDR3 DNA: TGTGCCAGCAGCTTAGGATTCCAGGAGAACACTGAAGCTTTCTTT
CDR3 protein: CASSLGFQENTEAFF

V gene: TRBV10-3
CDR3 length: 15
D gene: TRBD1
J gene: TRBJ2-2
clone size: .
CDR3 DNA: TGTGCCATCAGTCCGGGACAGGGAAACACCGGGGAGCTGTTTTTT
CDR3 protein: CAISPGQGNTGELFF

V gene: TRBV6-5
CDR3 length: 11
D gene: .
J gene: TRBJ1-2
clone size: .
CDR3 DNA: TGTGCCAGCAGACAGGGTGGAGGCTACACCTTC
CDR3 protein: CASRQGGGYTF

V gene: TRBV6-1
CDR3 length: 9
D gene: .
J gene: TRBJ1-2
clone size: .
CDR3 DNA: TGTGCCAGCAGACCACCCTACGCCTTC
CDR3 protein: CASRPPYAF

V gene: TRBV29-1
CDR3 length: 15
D gene: .
J gene: TRBJ2-1
clone size: .
CDR3 DNA: TGCAGCGTTGAAGATATTGTCTTGGAAGACAATGAGCAGTTCTTC
CDR3 protein: CSVEDIVLEDNEQFF

V gene: TRBV6-5
CDR3 length: 15
D gene: .
J gene: TRBJ1-1
clone size: .
CDR3 DNA: TGTGCCAGCAGTTTGGGGGTACAAATGAACACTGAAGCTTTCTTT
CDR3 protein: CASSLGVQMNTEAFF

V gene: TRBV5-1
CDR3 length: 19
D gene: TRBD2
J gene: TRBJ2-1
clone size: .
CDR3 DNA: TGCGCCAGCAGCTTGGAAGCCGATCTAGCGGGAGAAATATTCAATGAGCAGTTCTTC
CDR3 protein: CASSLEADLAGEIFNEQFF

V gene: TRBV13
CDR3 length: 13
D gene: TRBD2
J gene: TRBJ2-1
clone size: .
CDR3 DNA: TGTGCCAGCAGCCCGAGGACTAGCGGCGAGCAGTTCTTC
CDR3 protein: CASSPRTSGEQFF

V gene: TRBV2
CDR3 length: 11
D gene: .
J gene: TRBJ1-2
clone size: .
CDR3 DNA: TGTGCCATTCTGACCGTCTATGGCTACACCTTC
CDR3 protein: CAILTVYGYTF

V gene: TRBV28
CDR3 length: 12
D gene: .
J gene: TRBJ1-5
clone size: .
CDR3 DNA: TGTGCCACCCGGGGCGTTAATCAGCCCCAGCATTTT
CDR3 protein: CATRGVNQPQHF

V gene: TRBV7-2
CDR3 length: 14
D gene: .
J gene: TRBJ1-1
clone size: once
CDR3 DNA: TGTGCCAGCAGCTTCCGTCAGTTGAACACTGAAGCTTTCTTT
CDR3 protein: CASSFRQLNTEAFF

V gene: TRBV5-6
CDR3 length: 12
D gene: .
J gene: TRBJ1-1
clone size: .
CDR3 DNA: TGTGCCAGCAGCTCCCGCGGTACTGAAGCTTTCTTT
CDR3 protein: CASSSRGTEAFF

V gene: TRBV3-1/TRBV3-2
CDR3 length: 15
D gene: .
J gene: TRBJ2-2
clone size: .
CDR3 DNA: TGTGCCAGCAGCCAAGAGCGTCTGAACACCGGGGAGCTGTTTTTT
CDR3 protein: CASSQERLNTGELFF

V gene: TRBV20-1
CDR3 length: 9
D gene: .
J gene: TRBJ1-2
clone size: .
CDR3 DNA: TGCAGCATCCTCTATGGCTACACCTTC
CDR3 protein: CSILYGYTF

V gene: TRBV5-6
CDR3 length: 13
D gene: .
J gene: TRBJ2-7
clone size: .
CDR3 DNA: TGTGCCAGCAGCTTGGGTATCAAATACGAGCAGTACTTC
CDR3 protein: CASSLGIKYEQYF

V gene: TRBV6-6
CDR3 length: 11
D gene: .
J gene: TRBJ1-1
clone size: .
CDR3 DNA: TGTGCCAGCAGGGACGTGTTTGAAGCTTTCTTT
CDR3 protein: CASRDVFEAFF

V gene: TRBV7-8
CDR3 length: 16
D gene: .
J gene: TRBJ2-1
clone size: .
CDR3 DNA: TGTGCCAGCAGCCCCCGTCTAGCGAGCTCCTACAATGAGCAGTTCTTC
CDR3 protein: CASSPRLASSYNEQFF

V gene: TRBV5-4
CDR3 length: 16
D gene: .
J gene: TRBJ2-3
clone size: once
CDR3 DNA: TGTGCCAGCAGCTTGGGGGAGAACAGGGGCACAGATACGCAGTATTTT
CDR3 protein: CASSLGENRGTDTQYF

V gene: TRBV6-5
CDR3 length: 14
D gene: TRBD1
J gene: TRBJ2-7
clone size: .
CDR3 DNA: TGTGCCAGCAAAAGGACAGGAAGCTCCTACGAGCAGTACTTC
CDR3 protein: CASKRTGSSYEQYF

V gene: TRBV6-4
CDR3 length: 14
D gene: .
J gene: TRBJ2-5
clone size: .
CDR3 DNA: TGTGCCAGCAGTGATTTCCAGGGTGAGCAGACCCAGTACTTC
CDR3 protein: CASSDFQGEQTQYF

V gene: TRBV5-1
CDR3 length: 16
D gene: TRBD2
J gene: TRBJ2-1
clone size: .
CDR3 DNA: TGCGCCAGCAGCTTGAGTCAACTAGCGGGGGTAGGGGAGCAGTTCTTC
CDR3 protein: CASSLSQLAGVGEQFF